These 30 T cell receptor beta chains came from one sample sequenced in a study of B cell selection in AIRE deficiency. Profiled with immunoSEQ multiplex PCR; TCRdb holds only in-frame clones, not every one. The table records tens of thousands of clones, about 95% of them present only once. Sorted regulatory T cells were CD4-positive, CD25-high and CD127-low or negative. Sequenced: Tregs sorted from PBMCs. The source is a human donor with AIRE deficiency.

The chain recombines TRBV5-1 with TRBJ2-1; 11 nucleotides line up with TRBD2. CDR3 length: 17 residues. V dropped 0 bases and J dropped 7; count of bases not matched to a gene: 9. The germline V gene encodes CDR1 SGHRS and CDR2 YFSETQ. The CDR3 protein is CASSLVLFTSGRNEQFF. The CDR3 DNA reads as TGCGCCAGCAGCTTGGTCCTATTTACTAGCGGGAGAAATGAGCAGTTCTTC.

The chain is built from TRBV10-2 and TRBJ2-6, with 9 bases fitting TRBD1. V lost 6 bases and J lost 4; bases outside the gene matches: 7. This CDR3 contains 16 residues. Germline CDR1 WSHSY, CDR2 SAAADI. The CDR3 DNA follows: TGCGCCAGCAGGGACAGGGGCGCGGGCGGGGCCAACGTCCTGACTTTC. Its protein product is CASRDRGAGGANVLTF.

This chain links TRBV28 with TRBJ1-6; 7 bases are shared with TRBD1. Trimming at V came to 3 bases and at J to 15 bases, leaving 5 bases not matched to a gene. Germline values: CDR1 MDHEN, CDR2 SYDVKM. CDR3 length: 12 amino acids. Here the CDR3 DNA reads TGTGCCAGCAGTTTTAAGGGGGCAGTCCTCCACTTT. Amino acid sequence: CASSFKGAVLHF.

This chain joins TRBV6-5 and TRBJ1-2, with TRBD1 matching 8 bases. The CDR3 contains 14 residues. Losses at the gene ends were 6 bases for V and 4 bases for J; bases not matched to a gene: 7. CDR1 MNHEY and CDR2 SVGAGI come from the germline V gene. The DNA for the CDR3 is TGTGCCAGCAGCCGGACAGGGCTTGGCTATGGCTACACCTTC. This codes for CASSRTGLGYGYTF.

The chain links TRBV7-2 to TRBJ2-7; 7 bases agree with TRBD1. Germline CDR1 is SGHTA and CDR2 is FQGNSA. The CDR3 covers 14 residues. With V trimmed by 1 base and J by 3 bases, 3 bases remained unmatched. CDR3 protein: CASSLDRGVYEQYF. CDR3 DNA: TGTGCCAGCAGCTTAGACAGGGGTGTCTACGAGCAGTACTTC.

The CDR3, as DNA: TGTGCCAGCTCGGGGGAGGCCCATGAGCAGTACTTC. Residues: CASSGEAHEQYF. The chain links TRBV28 to TRBJ2-7, with D perhaps TRBD2 (6 bases). This CDR3 spans 12 amino acids. V lost 8 bases to trimming and J lost 7 bases, with 15 bases between them. Germline-derived CDR1 and CDR2 are MDHEN and SYDVKM.

The chain links TRBV27 to TRBJ2-3, with D perhaps TRBD1 or TRBD2 (5 bases each). V lost 5 bases to trimming and J lost 6 bases, with 9 bases between them. The CDR3 has 12 residues. CDR1 is MNHEY, CDR2 SMNVEV, per germline (reference sequence). This CDR3 is CASSPGTDTQYF. The CDR3 coding sequence is TGTGCCAGCAGTCCAGGGACCGATACGCAGTATTTT.

Only one count was recorded for this clone. The gene calls are TRBV11-2 and TRBJ1-2; 8 bases are shared with TRBD1. V was pared by 5 bases and J by 4 bases, with 9 bases of the junction left unmatched. The CDR3 has 15 residues. Germline V gene sequence: CDR1 SGHAT, CDR2 FQNNGV. The CDR3 region has the DNA TGTGCCAGCAGCACACGACAGGGGTGGAGCTATGGCTACACCTTC. Translating gives CASSTRQGWSYGYTF.

The V and J genes are TRBV28 and TRBJ1-2; the D gene is possibly TRBD1 (6 bases). V lost 1 base to trimming and J lost 8 bases, with 23 bases between them. Per germline, CDR1 MDHEN and CDR2 SYDVKM. The CDR3 is 17 residues long. DNA for the CDR3: TGTGCCAGCAGTTTATTTTTGCAAGGACAGCGGATATCGGGCTACACCTTC. Translated, it gives CASSLFLQGQRISGYTF.

This clone occurred once. The chain links TRBV6-5 to TRBJ2-7; the D gene is possibly TRBD1 (6 bases). The CDR3 sequence is 15 residues long. Germline V gene lookup returns CDR1 MNHEY and CDR2 SVGAGI. Trimming cost V 2 bases and J 3 bases, with 14 bases left between them. Here the CDR3 DNA reads TGTGCCAGCAGTTACAGGCAGGGGCATAACTACGAGCAGTACTTC. This codes for CASSYRQGHNYEQYF.

This chain connects TRBV5-1 to TRBJ1-1; no clear D. The CDR3 runs 15 residues. Germline CDR1 SGHRS, CDR2 YFSETQ. V was trimmed by 0 bases and J by 0 bases, leaving 9 bases between them. Here the CDR3 reads CASSLGAGMNTEAFF. CDR3 sequence (DNA): TGCGCCAGCAGCTTGGGAGCAGGTATGAACACTGAAGCTTTCTTT. Drawing the rest from reference TRBV5-1 and TRBJ1-1, the complete variable domain is KAGVTQTPRYLIKTRGQQVTLSCSPISGHRSVSWYQQTPGQGLQFLFEYFSETQRNKGNFPGRFSGRQFSNSRSEMNVSTLELGDSALYLCASSLGAGMNTEAFFGQGTRLTVV.

The chain joins TRBV2 to TRBJ1-4; D possibly corresponds to TRBD1 (5 bases). This CDR3 comprises 15 residues. The V end was cut by 4 bases, the J end by 1 base, with 10 bases between. Per the germline V gene, CDR1 is SNHLY and CDR2 is FYNNEI. CDR3 amino acids: CASSAQGGTNEKLFF. The DNA for the CDR3 is TGTGCCAGCAGTGCCCAGGGTGGAACTAATGAAAAACTGTTTTTT. Complete variable domain (other parts from reference TRBV2 and TRBJ1-4): EPEVTQTPSHQVTQMGQEVILRCVPISNHLYFYWYRQILGQKVEFLVSFYNNEISEKSEIFDDQFSVERPDGSNFTLKIRSTKLEDSAMYFCASSAQGGTNEKLFFGSGTQLSVL.

The chain links TRBV29-1 to TRBJ2-7; TRBD2 agrees at 7 bases. The CDR3 extends over 13 amino acids. CDR1 is SQVTM, CDR2 ANQGSEA, per germline. Trimming took 3 bases from V and 1 from J; bases not matched to a gene: 3. CDR3 in amino acids: CSVDREVSYEQYF. CDR3 nucleotide sequence: TGCAGCGTTGATCGGGAGGTGTCCTACGAGCAGTACTTC.

The chain recombines TRBV5-4 with TRBJ1-5; no reliable D call. V lost 3 bases, J lost 2 bases, and 21 bases lay in between. The CDR3 sequence is 18 residues long. Germline V gene data show CDR1 as SGHNT and CDR2 as YYREEE (reference sequence). The CDR3 reads CASSSSPPTVRGNQPQHF. CDR3 DNA: TGTGCCAGCAGCTCCAGTCCCCCAACAGTCCGAGGCAATCAGCCCCAGCATTTT.

Worth noting for this clone: One end of the junction fails to match germline, which may point to a read error. The chain employs TRBV14 and TRBJ2-5, with 8 nucleotides matching TRBD2. In germline, CDR1 is SGHDN, CDR2 FVKESK. The CDR3 contains 15 residues. CDR3 coding DNA: TGTGCCAGCAGCCACTTGGCGGGGGGACAAGAGGCCCAGTACTTC. It is translated as CASSHLAGGQEAQYF.

The chain is built from TRBV6-5 and TRBJ2-7, with 10 bases lining up with TRBD1. The V segment lost 6 bases and the J segment 5 bases; nucleotides outside the gene matches: 7. Germline assignment: CDR1 MNHEY and CDR2 SVGAGI. The CDR3 totals 14 residues. The CDR3 reads CASRPLGQGDEQYF. CDR3 sequence (DNA): TGTGCCAGCAGACCCCTCGGACAGGGGGACGAGCAGTACTTC.

The rearrangement uses TRBV10-3 and TRBJ2-6; D uncertain. Germline CDR1 is ENHRY and CDR2 is SYGVKD. Trimming took off 4 bases at V and 4 bases at J, with 11 bases between the two ends. There are 15 residues in the CDR3. The CDR3 nucleotides read TGTGCCATCAGTGGCTGGACGATGGGGGCCAACGTCCTGACTTTC. This codes for CAISGWTMGANVLTF.

This chain joins TRBV5-4 and TRBJ2-5; tentative D call: TRBD2 (6 bases). Trimming took off 0 bases at V and 2 bases at J, with 11 bases between the two ends. In germline, CDR1 is SGHNT, CDR2 YYREEE (reference sequence). The CDR3 loop spans 15 amino acids. CDR3 sequence: CASSLGLGGQETQYF. The CDR3 DNA is TGTGCCAGCAGCTTGGGACTGGGGGGTCAAGAGACCCAGTACTTC.

This rearrangement joins TRBV6-7 to TRBJ1-6; 7 positions agree with TRBD1. TRBV6-7 is labeled an ORF, and its function is uncertain. Germline trimming cut 8 bases from V and 5 bases from J; bases unmatched to any gene: 3. The length of the CDR3 is 13 residues. CDR3 in DNA: TGTGCCAGCCCCGGGACAGATAATTCACCCCTCCACTTT. Its translation: CASPGTDNSPLHF.

The V gene is TRBV6-5, the J gene TRBJ2-7; no definite D call. CDR1 is MNHEY and CDR2 is SVGAGI in the germline V gene. V was cut by 6 bases and J by 6 bases, with 12 bases left in between. This CDR3 contains 12 residues. The CDR3: CASRATWGEQYF. In DNA, the CDR3 is TGTGCCAGCAGAGCAACATGGGGCGAGCAGTACTTC.

The J gene is TRBJ2-1, the V gene TRBV2; 11 nucleotides line up with TRBD2. The length of the CDR3 is 15 residues. CDR1 and CDR2 (germline): SNHLY, FYNNEI. V dropped 5 bases and J dropped 7; count of bases not matched to a gene: 7. The CDR3 DNA reads TGTGCCAGCAGTCTCACTAGCGGGAGCGTGAATGAGCAGTTCTTC. Its translation is CASSLTSGSVNEQFF.

The genes are TRBV2 and TRBJ1-6; possibly TRBD1 for D (5 bases). Germline V CDR1 and CDR2: SNHLY, FYNNEI. This CDR3 is 14 amino acids long. The V and J ends lost 7 bases and 4 bases respectively, with 11 bases between them. The CDR3 region has the DNA TGTGCCAGCAAAGAGGGACTTTATAATTCACCCCTCCACTTT. Translation: CASKEGLYNSPLHF.

V and J are TRBV15 and TRBJ2-7; TRBD1 agrees at 7 bases. The CDR3 length is 15 residues. Per the germline V gene, CDR1 is LNHNV and CDR2 is YYDKDF (reference sequence). Trimming took 0 bases from V and 4 from J; bases not matched to a gene: 6. In DNA, the CDR3 is TGTGCCACCAGCAGAGAGGCCGGGACAGTTTACGAGCAGTACTTC. Amino acids: CATSREAGTVYEQYF.

This chain links TRBV18 with TRBJ2-5; maybe TRBD1 (6 bases). The length of the CDR3 is 15 residues. V dropped 6 bases and J dropped 5 bases, with 19 bases sitting between them. The germline V gene has CDR1 KGHSH and CDR2 LQKENI. CDR3 region: CASSTRGGIGETQYF. The CDR3 bases are TGTGCCAGCTCGACCAGAGGGGGTATCGGGGAGACCCAGTACTTC.

The chain links TRBV5-8 to TRBJ2-7; no firm D call. Germline CDR1 SGHTS, CDR2 YDEGEE. The CDR3 sequence is 14 residues long. Trimming took 0 bases from V and 4 from J, leaving 11 bases between them. The CDR3 region is CASSLGRRLYEQYF. The CDR3 DNA follows: TGTGCCAGCAGCTTGGGACGGAGATTGTACGAGCAGTACTTC.

The rearrangement uses TRBV7-9 and TRBJ1-2; possible D gene TRBD1, 6 bases. The ends were cut back, 5 bases at V and 4 bases at J, with 14 bases in the middle. The germline CDR1 and CDR2 sequences are SEHNR and FQNEAQ (reference sequence). There are 14 residues in the CDR3. The CDR3, as DNA: TGTGCCAGCAGCCAGGACAGCCCGACCTATGGCTACACCTTC. Translating gives CASSQDSPTYGYTF.

The V call is TRBV11-3, the J call TRBJ2-1; D is ambiguous. The V end lost 1 base, the J end lost 0 bases, and 13 bases lay between the germline ends. The length of the CDR3 is 17 residues. Germline assignment: CDR1 SGHNT and CDR2 YENEEA. CDR3 in DNA: TGTGCCAGCAGCTTAGTGCTGGCCGCCAGCTCCTACAATGAGCAGTTCTTC. Residues: CASSLVLAASSYNEQFF.

The CDR3 here is CASSFSNYEQYF. The CDR3 DNA reads as TGTGCCAGCAGCTTCTCAAACTACGAGCAGTACTTC. The chain has TRBV11-3 and TRBJ2-7; D gene ambiguous. Germline V gene data show CDR1 as SGHNT and CDR2 as YENEEA. The V end was cut by 3 bases, the J end by 3 bases, with 6 bases between. The CDR3 is made up of 12 amino acids.

The chain links TRBV5-1 to TRBJ2-2; the D is unclear. The CDR3 length is 15 residues. Germline V gene data show CDR1 as SGHRS and CDR2 as YFSETQ. Between the trimmed V and J ends, which lost 0 bases and 7 bases, there was a span of 13 bases. CDR3: CASSLVAGSVGELFF. The CDR3 nucleotides are TGCGCCAGCAGCTTGGTCGCAGGCTCAGTCGGGGAGCTGTTTTTT. Filled out from reference TRBV5-1 and TRBJ2-2, the complete variable domain reads KAGVTQTPRYLIKTRGQQVTLSCSPISGHRSVSWYQQTPGQGLQFLFEYFSETQRNKGNFPGRFSGRQFSNSRSEMNVSTLELGDSALYLCASSLVAGSVGELFFGEGSRLTVL.

This clone was counted a single time. V gene TRBV7-2 combines with J gene TRBJ2-7; D is possibly TRBD1 or TRBD2 (5 bases each). From germline, CDR1 is SGHTA and CDR2 FQGNSA. This CDR3 comprises 15 residues. Trimming left V 4 bases short and J 4 bases short, with 17 bases between. CDR3 amino acids: CASSSGASQGYEQYF. The CDR3 coding sequence is TGTGCCAGCAGCTCTGGGGCTAGCCAAGGGTACGAGCAGTACTTC.